Given below is one T cell receptor beta chain in context. The antigen is not known. The use of a sample-barcoded 5' primer and a J-beta primer mix characterized a second PCR of roughly 6 to 11 cycles. TCRdb ran MiXCR on the 5' RACE reads and lists one entry per CDR3 protein. The table records about a million distinct CDR3 sequences, 51% of them present only once. The sample belongs to a study of blood T cells in healthy people across ages. Study observations and caveats: Estimated diversity that came from one million T cells was considered an underestimate. Using unsorted PBMCs precluded a conclusive naive versus antigen-experienced comparison.

Per sample, extraction of total RNA gave at least 5.5 micrograms in every case. V was cut by 1 base and J by 8 bases, with 14 bases left in between. The CDR3 length is 15 residues. Per the germline V gene, CDR1 is SGHTA and CDR2 is FQGNSA. The sequence was collected from a woman in her fifties or sixties in good health. The rearrangement uses TRBV7-2 and TRBJ1-4, with a weak D call TRBD1 (5 bases). Sequencing was carried out using blood. CDR3 sequence reads: CASSLGTSPGEKLFF. In DNA, the CDR3 is TGTGCCAGCAGCTTAGGGACAAGTCCGGGGGAAAAACTGTTTTTT.